The 2 T cell receptor beta chains below were found in one sample sequenced in a study of blood T cells in healthy people across ages. Sample-barcoded 5' priming and a J-beta primer mix drove a second PCR of about 7 to 11 cycles. TCRdb called the 5' RACE reads again in MiXCR, with one record for every CDR3 protein. The sample has around 1.5 million distinct CDR3 sequences, around 39% seen once. Specimen: blood. These receptor sequences come from a woman younger than 35 in good health.

This clonotype was recorded only once. The chain joins TRBV27 to TRBJ1-2, with a weak D call TRBD1 (6 bases). V lost 3 bases, J lost 6 bases, and 11 bases lay in between. Germline CDR1 and CDR2: MNHEY and SMNVEV (reference sequence). CDR3 length equals 13 residues. The CDR3 spells CASSFWQGNGYTF. CDR3 coding DNA: TGTGCCAGCAGTTTCTGGCAGGGGAATGGCTACACCTTC.

To note about this clonotype: A much larger clone is a single base away; this may be a read error. This CDR3 reads CSVDRGIETQFF. CDR3 nucleotides: TGCAGCGTTGACAGGGGGATAGAGACCCAGTTCTTC. V gene TRBV29-1 combines with J gene TRBJ2-1; 7 bases are a match to TRBD1. With V trimmed by 3 bases and J by 13 bases, 9 bases remained unmatched. The CDR3 extends over 12 amino acids. Germline CDR1 is SQVTM and CDR2 is ANQGSEA.